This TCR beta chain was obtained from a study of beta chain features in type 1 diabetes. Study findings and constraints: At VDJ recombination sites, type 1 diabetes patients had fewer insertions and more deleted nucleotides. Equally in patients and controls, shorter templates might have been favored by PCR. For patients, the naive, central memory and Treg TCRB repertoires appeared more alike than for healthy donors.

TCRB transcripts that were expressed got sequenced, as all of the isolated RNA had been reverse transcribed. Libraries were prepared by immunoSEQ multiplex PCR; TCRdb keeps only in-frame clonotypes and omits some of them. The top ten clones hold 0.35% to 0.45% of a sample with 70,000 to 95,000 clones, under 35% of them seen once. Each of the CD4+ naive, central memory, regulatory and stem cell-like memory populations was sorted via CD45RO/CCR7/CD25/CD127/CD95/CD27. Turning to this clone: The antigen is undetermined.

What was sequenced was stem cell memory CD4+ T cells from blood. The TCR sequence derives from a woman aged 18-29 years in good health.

The CDR3 nucleotides read TGTGCCAGCAGTGAATCCTCCAGGGGGCTGGGAGATACGCAGTATTTT. This translates into CASSESSRGLGDTQYF. This rearrangement joins TRBV25-1 to TRBJ2-3, with 8 bases matching TRBD1. The J segment lost 5 bases and the V segment lost 1 base, leaving 8 bases of the junction unmatched. CDR3 length: 16 amino acids. CDR1 MGHDK and CDR2 SYGVNS come from the germline V gene.